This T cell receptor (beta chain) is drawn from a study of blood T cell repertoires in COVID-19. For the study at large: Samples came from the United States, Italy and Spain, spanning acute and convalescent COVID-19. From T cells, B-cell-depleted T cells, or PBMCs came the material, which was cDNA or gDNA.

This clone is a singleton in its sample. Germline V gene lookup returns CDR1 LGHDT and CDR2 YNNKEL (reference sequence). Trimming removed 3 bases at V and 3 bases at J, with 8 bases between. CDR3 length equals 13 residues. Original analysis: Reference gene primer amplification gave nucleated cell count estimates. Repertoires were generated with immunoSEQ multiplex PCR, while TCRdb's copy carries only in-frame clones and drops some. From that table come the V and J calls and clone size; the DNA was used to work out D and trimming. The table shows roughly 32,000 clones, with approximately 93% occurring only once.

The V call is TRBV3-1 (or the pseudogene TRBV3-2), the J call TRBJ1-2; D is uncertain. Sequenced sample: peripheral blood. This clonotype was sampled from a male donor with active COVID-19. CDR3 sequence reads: CASSHLRDYGYTF. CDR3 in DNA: TGTGCCAGCAGCCATCTGAGGGACTATGGCTACACCTTC.